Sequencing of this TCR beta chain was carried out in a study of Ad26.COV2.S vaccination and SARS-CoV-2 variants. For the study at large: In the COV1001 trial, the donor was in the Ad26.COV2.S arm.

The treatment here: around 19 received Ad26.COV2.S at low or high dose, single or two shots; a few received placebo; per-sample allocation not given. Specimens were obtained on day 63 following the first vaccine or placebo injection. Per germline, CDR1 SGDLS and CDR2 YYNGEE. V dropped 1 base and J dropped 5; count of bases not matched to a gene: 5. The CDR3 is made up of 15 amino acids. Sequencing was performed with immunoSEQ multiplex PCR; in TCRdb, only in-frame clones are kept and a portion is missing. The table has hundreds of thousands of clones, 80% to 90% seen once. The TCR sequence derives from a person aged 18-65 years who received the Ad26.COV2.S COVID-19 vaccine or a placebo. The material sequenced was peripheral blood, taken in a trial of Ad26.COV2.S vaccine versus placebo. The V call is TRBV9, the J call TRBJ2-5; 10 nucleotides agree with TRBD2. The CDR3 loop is CASSVPAGGSETQYF. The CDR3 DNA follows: TGTGCCAGCAGCGTACCAGCGGGGGGGTCTGAGACCCAGTACTTC.